The rows below give T cell receptor beta chains drawn from one sample of a study of glioma-infiltrating T cells after dendritic cell vaccination. Sequencing was performed with immunoSEQ multiplex PCR; in TCRdb, only in-frame clones are kept and a portion is missing. The table records 93,000 or so clones, about four fifths of them present only once. This specimen was blood, taken before dendritic cell vaccination. The receptors were gathered from a human donor with glioblastoma. Both conserved end residues are part of each CDR3. The order of the fields is CDR3 protein, CDR3 DNA, V gene, CDR3 length, D gene, clone size, J gene. D genes are given only for firm matches. Rows may omit the clone size; those that give it use once, few, many or a size class.

CASVPGQLDEQYF,TGTGCCAGCGTCCCTGGGCAATTGGACGAGCAGTACTTC,TRBV6-1,13,NA,NA,TRBJ2-7
CASNSLKRLYGYTF,TGTGCCAGTAATAGTCTTAAGCGCCTATATGGCTACACCTTC,TRBV19,14,NA,few,TRBJ1-2
CASSLGRGGARGDTIYF,TGTGCCAGCAGCTTAGGGCGCGGAGGGGCGAGAGGGGACACCATATATTTT,TRBV7-2,17,NA,NA,TRBJ1-3
CAWDTGTGVLNTEAFF,TGTGCCTGGGATACCGGGACAGGGGTACTTAACACTGAAGCTTTCTTT,TRBV30,16,TRBD1,NA,TRBJ1-1
CASSPRQGHEKLFF,TGTGCCAGCAGCCCCAGACAGGGGCACGAAAAACTGTTTTTT,TRBV11-3,14,TRBD1,NA,TRBJ1-4
CASSITRGRGRLGYTF,TGTGCCAGTAGTATAACCAGAGGCAGGGGGCGACTTGGCTACACCTTC,TRBV19,16,TRBD1,NA,TRBJ1-2
CASSIGESRWDNEQFF,TGTGCCAGTAGTATTGGGGAGTCCAGGTGGGACAATGAGCAGTTCTTC,TRBV19,16,NA,NA,TRBJ2-1
CAISEGTSGASSYEQYF,TGTGCCATCAGTGAGGGCACTAGCGGGGCAAGCTCCTACGAGCAGTACTTC,TRBV10-3,17,TRBD2,once,TRBJ2-7
CASSLGGHANEKLFF,TGTGCCAGCAGCTTAGGTGGACATGCTAATGAAAAACTGTTTTTT,TRBV7-3,15,NA,NA,TRBJ1-4
CASSLLGTGGLSGANVLTF,TGTGCCAGCAGCTTACTCGGGACAGGGGGCCTCTCTGGGGCCAACGTCCTGACTTTC,TRBV5-6,19,TRBD1,NA,TRBJ2-6
CASKPTASSGNTIYF,TGTGCCAGCAAGCCTACAGCCAGCTCTGGAAACACCATATATTTT,TRBV5-4,15,NA,NA,TRBJ1-3
CASSLRGEARGGPGELFF,TGCGCCAGCAGCCTCCGCGGAGAGGCTAGGGGAGGTCCCGGGGAGCTGTTTTTT,TRBV4-1,18,NA,NA,TRBJ2-2
CASSLSTRGGGYTF,TGTGCCAGCAGCTTAAGTACCAGGGGTGGTGGCTACACCTTC,TRBV7-8,14,NA,NA,TRBJ1-2
CASNNPGQKNEQYF,TGCGCCAGCAACAATCCGGGACAAAAGAACGAGCAGTACTTC,TRBV5-1,14,NA,NA,TRBJ2-7
CASSPSFNEQFF,TGTGCCAGCTCACCATCATTCAATGAGCAGTTCTTC,TRBV18,12,NA,NA,TRBJ2-1
CASSLTGSGGYTF,TGCGCCAGCAGCTTGACAGGGTCGGGTGGCTACACCTTC,TRBV5-1,13,NA,few,TRBJ1-2
CASSLGGRGNQPQHF,TGTGCCAGCAGCTTAGGGGGGCGCGGCAATCAGCCCCAGCATTTT,TRBV11-2,15,NA,once,TRBJ1-5
CASSLDMGQRLETQYF,TGCGCCAGCAGCTTGGATATGGGGCAAAGGCTGGAGACCCAGTACTTC,TRBV5-1,16,NA,NA,TRBJ2-5
CASSDRTLLNEQFF,TGTGCCAGCAGTGATCGGACTCTACTCAATGAGCAGTTCTTC,TRBV6-1,14,NA,once,TRBJ2-1
CASSSGQGVSETQYF,TGCGCCAGCAGCTCAGGACAGGGGGTTTCAGAGACCCAGTACTTC,TRBV5-1,15,TRBD1,NA,TRBJ2-5
CASSPDRTSGNSQHF,TGTGCCAGCAGTCCCGACAGGACCTCCGGGAATTCCCAGCATTTT,TRBV7-2,15,NA,NA,TRBJ1-5
CASSYRQGNYGYTF,TGTGCCAGCAGTTACCGGCAGGGAAACTATGGCTACACCTTC,TRBV6-6,14,NA,few,TRBJ1-2
CASSFPRTGDTEAFF,TGTGCCAGCAGCTTTCCCCGGACCGGGGACACTGAAGCTTTCTTT,TRBV5-6,15,NA,NA,TRBJ1-1
CASSLRLSGEASTGELFF,TGCGCCAGCAGCTTAAGACTAAGCGGGGAGGCCAGCACCGGGGAGCTGTTTTTT,TRBV5-1,18,TRBD2,NA,TRBJ2-2
CASSRDQTQPQHF,TGTGCCAGTAGTCGGGATCAGACTCAGCCCCAGCATTTT,TRBV19,13,NA,NA,TRBJ1-5
CASSSQGSNEKLFF,TGCGCCAGCAGCTCCCAGGGCTCTAATGAAAAACTGTTTTTT,TRBV5-1,14,NA,NA,TRBJ1-4
CATSRGDREVQPQHF,TGTGCCACCAGCAGAGGAGACAGGGAAGTTCAGCCCCAGCATTTT,TRBV15,15,TRBD1,NA,TRBJ1-5
CAWSALRLGGYTF,TGTGCCTGGAGTGCCCTCCGACTGGGTGGCTACACCTTC,TRBV30,13,NA,NA,TRBJ1-2
CATATGPGNTIYF,TGCGCCACTGCGACAGGACCTGGAAACACCATATATTTT,TRBV10-1,13,NA,many,TRBJ1-3